The T cell receptor beta chain under discussion was sequenced for a study of human T cells and chemical hapten exposure. Germline trimming cut 0 bases from V and 5 bases from J; bases unmatched to any gene: 7. Germline V lookup: CDR1 SGHDT, CDR2 YYEEEE. This CDR3 is built from 15 residues. This clonotype was detected a few times. What it binds is not known. Authors' methods: Counts of TCRs in each sample centred on a median of 95,638 and extended from around 25,000 to 690,000. One entry per CDR3 protein results from TCRdb running MiXCR on the 5' RACE reads. TCRdb, rather than the study authors, made the V and J calls. In the table there are approximately 81,000 distinct CDR3 sequences, 6% to 8.5% of which are singletons. Study conclusions and caveats: The study found that DPC sensitization did not change TCRs above 1 in 1000 frequency.

Blood, whole and unfractionated, served as the source for total RNA extraction. The clonotype was recovered from a male donor in good health. The V call is TRBV5-6, the J call TRBJ1-1; 7 nucleotides match TRBD1. In DNA, the CDR3 is TGTGCCAGCAGCTTGGGAGACAGGGTCGTAACTGAAGCTTTCTTT. As protein: CASSLGDRVVTEAFF. The variable domain in full, completed from reference TRBV5-6 and TRBJ1-1, reads DAGVTQSPTHLIKTRGQQVTLRCSPKSGHDTVSWYQQALGQGPQFIFQYYEEEERQRGNFPDRFSGHQFPNYSSELNVNALLLGDSALYLCASSLGDRVVTEAFFGQGTRLTVV.